This is a list of T cell receptor beta chains from one sample in a study of cytomegalovirus exposure and HLA in healthy donors. Generated by immunoSEQ multiplex PCR, the TCRdb table keeps only in-frame clones and is missing some. The table includes more than 95,000 clones, about 80% detected once. Material for sequencing was PBMCs. The source of these receptors is a young man in good health and CMV-seropositive. Each CDR3 is given with its conserved first and last residue. The D gene is left open where the match is weak. Some rows mark clone size as missing; the rest say once, few, many or name a class of expanded clone.

J gene	V gene	D gene	clone size	CDR3 protein	CDR3 DNA
TRBJ1-1	TRBV7-8	NA	few	CASSLKLGPVMNTEAFF	TGTGCCAGCAGCTTAAAGTTGGGGCCCGTCATGAACACTGAAGCTTTCTTT
TRBJ2-1	TRBV2	TRBD2	NA	CASSRTSGTYNEQFF	TGTGCCAGCAGTAGGACTAGCGGAACCTACAATGAGCAGTTCTTC
TRBJ2-3	TRBV6-1	TRBD1	NA	CASRGQTASTDTQYF	TGTGCCAGCAGGGGACAGACAGCTAGCACAGATACGCAGTATTTT
TRBJ1-1	TRBV10-3	TRBD1	few	CAIKSRGDQNTEAFF	TGTGCCATCAAATCCAGGGGGGACCAGAACACTGAAGCTTTCTTT
TRBJ1-6	TRBV18	TRBD1	NA	CASSPFGTGDVSPLHF	TGTGCCAGCTCACCCTTCGGGACAGGGGACGTTTCACCCCTCCACTTT
TRBJ2-5	TRBV5-1	TRBD1	NA	CASSLEGQGSETQYF	TGCGCCAGCAGCTTGGAGGGACAGGGGTCGGAGACCCAGTACTTC
TRBJ2-7	TRBV9	NA	NA	CASSAYPTGTLYEQYF	TGTGCCAGCAGCGCATACCCGACAGGAACATTGTACGAGCAGTACTTC
TRBJ1-1	TRBV12-5	NA	NA	CASGMGGPRNTEAFF	TGTGCTAGTGGTATGGGGGGGCCAAGGAACACTGAAGCTTTCTTT
TRBJ1-1	TRBV2	NA	NA	CASSELGRARGTEAFF	TGTGCCAGCAGTGAACTAGGCAGGGCAAGGGGCACTGAAGCTTTCTTT
TRBJ2-5	TRBV7-3	TRBD1	NA	CASSLGTGEGTQYF	TGTGCCAGCAGCTTAGGGACAGGGGAAGGGACCCAGTACTTC
TRBJ1-4	TRBV2	NA	NA	CASSEAPAQRVEKLFF	TGTGCCAGCAGTGAGGCGCCAGCCCAGCGGGTGGAAAAACTGTTTTTT
TRBJ2-1	TRBV30	NA	NA	CAWSEDSSSYNEQFF	TGTGCCTGGAGTGAAGACAGTAGCTCCTACAATGAGCAGTTCTTC
TRBJ2-3	TRBV10-3	TRBD2	NA	CAISGASGYTDTQYF	TGTGCCATCAGTGGGGCTAGCGGGTACACAGATACGCAGTATTTT
TRBJ1-2	TRBV7-9	NA	NA	CASSLASGSGYTF	TGTGCCAGCAGCTTAGCGAGTGGGAGTGGCTACACCTTC
TRBJ2-5	TRBV19	NA	NA	CASSPMPGRGETQYF	TGTGCCAGTAGCCCCATGCCGGGGAGAGGAGAGACCCAGTACTTC
TRBJ1-2	TRBV19	NA	NA	CASFDAGAYGYTF	TGTGCCAGTTTTGACGCAGGGGCCTATGGCTACACCTTC
TRBJ1-4	TRBV18	NA	NA	CASSSPVGDNEKLFF	TGTGCCAGCTCCTCCCCGGTTGGAGATAATGAAAAACTGTTTTTT
TRBJ2-5	TRBV29-1	TRBD2	NA	CSAASGGKKTQYF	TGCAGCGCGGCTAGCGGGGGGAAAAAGACCCAGTACTTC
TRBJ2-5	TRBV2	NA	NA	CASGKTGQLYQETQYF	TGTGCCAGCGGGAAGACGGGACAACTGTACCAAGAGACCCAGTACTTC
TRBJ1-5	TRBV5-3	NA	NA	CARRAQRNQPQHF	TGTGCCAGAAGAGCGCAGAGGAATCAGCCCCAGCATTTT
TRBJ2-3	TRBV15	TRBD2	NA	CATSRAGGGSSDTQYF	TGTGCCACCAGCAGAGCGGGCGGGGGGTCCTCAGATACGCAGTATTTT
TRBJ2-1	TRBV5-1	NA	NA	CASDRTGSYNEQFF	TGCGCCAGCGACAGGACGGGGTCCTACAATGAGCAGTTCTTC
TRBJ1-3	TRBV6-1	NA	NA	CASSPSERNTIYF	TGTGCCAGCAGTCCTTCGGAGCGGAACACCATATATTTT
TRBJ2-3	TRBV9	NA	NA	CASSVGQALDQWNTQYF	TGTGCCAGCAGCGTAGGACAGGCACTAGATCAGTGGAATACGCAGTATTTT
TRBJ2-7	TRBV10-3	NA	NA	CAIQQQGPYPYEQYF	TGTGCCATCCAACAGCAGGGGCCTTATCCCTACGAGCAGTACTTC